The 21 T cell receptor beta chains presented below share a single source sample, sequenced in a study of cytomegalovirus exposure and HLA in healthy donors. The PCR contained 60 Vbeta and 13 Jbeta primers. Clones were sequenced by immunoSEQ multiplex PCR, and TCRdb holds only the in-frame ones, with some missing. The sample comprises under 200,000 clones, roughly 79% of which are singletons, and less than 15% rests with the top ten. The source material was PBMCs. The receptor set was obtained from a woman between 45 and 60 years old in good health and CMV-seronegative.

V usage is TRBV5-1 and J usage is TRBJ2-3; 7 bases match TRBD2. This CDR3 contains 14 residues. Germline trimming cut 0 bases from V and 6 bases from J; bases unmatched to any gene: 4. Germline loops: CDR1 SGHRS, CDR2 YFSETQ. CDR3 nucleotides: TGCGCCAGCAGCTTGGCCCCTAGCGGCGATACGCAGTATTTT. This gives the protein CASSLAPSGDTQYF.

This clone was counted a single time. The rearrangement uses TRBV5-4 and TRBJ1-1, with 7 nucleotides matching TRBD1. The CDR3 has 15 residues. The J segment lost 4 bases and the V segment lost 0 bases, leaving 6 bases of the junction unmatched. CDR1 SGHNT and CDR2 YYREEE come from the germline V gene (reference sequence). CDR3 amino acids: CASSLARQGGTEAFF. The CDR3 nucleotides read TGTGCCAGCAGCTTGGCGCGGCAGGGGGGCACTGAAGCTTTCTTT.

CDR3 protein: CATSTIRANEQYF. CDR3 in DNA: TGTGCCACCAGTACCATCAGGGCTAATGAGCAGTACTTC. V gene TRBV15 combines with J gene TRBJ2-7, with D possibly being TRBD1 (5 bases). This CDR3 contains 13 residues. Germline lookup yields CDR1 LNHNV and CDR2 YYDKDF (reference sequence). Trimming left V 6 bases short and J 7 bases short, with 16 bases between. Together with reference TRBV15 and TRBJ2-7, the CDR3 gives the full variable domain: DAMVIQNPRYQVTQFGKPVTLSCSQTLNHNVMYWYQQKSSQAPKLLFHYYDKDFNNEADTPDNFQSRRPNTSFCFLDIRSPGLGDTAMYLCATSTIRANEQYFGPGTRLTVT.

This chain connects TRBV19 to TRBJ2-7, with TRBD1 as a possible D gene (5 bases). CDR3 length: 14 residues. Germline CDR1 LNHDA, CDR2 SQIVND (reference sequence). Trimming left V 3 bases short and J 3 bases short, with 12 bases between. This chain's CDR3 is CASSIRASNYEQYF. CDR3 DNA: TGTGCCAGTAGTATCAGGGCCTCTAACTACGAGCAGTACTTC.

J is TRBJ2-3 and V is TRBV5-6; possibly TRBD2 for D (7 bases). V dropped 4 bases and J dropped 13 bases, with 25 bases sitting between them. The CDR3 is 15 residues long. Per germline, CDR1 SGHDT and CDR2 YYEEEE. Here the CDR3 DNA reads TGTGCCAGCAGCCCAGGAGGGGGAGGGCCCTCTGAAAAGTATTTT. Translating it yields CASSPGGGGPSEKYF.

The V and J genes are TRBV4-2 and TRBJ2-4; a weak D match, TRBD2 (6 bases). V lost 4 bases, J lost 3 bases, and 13 bases lay in between. The CDR3 sequence is 15 residues long. CDR1 is LGHNA and CDR2 is YNFKEQ in the germline V gene. In nucleotides, the CDR3 is TGTGCCAGCAGCCTTGGGGGAGGCGGCAAAAACATTCAGTACTTC. Its translation: CASSLGGGGKNIQYF.

The V and J genes are TRBV11-2 and TRBJ1-2; possible D gene TRBD1, 5 bases. V was cut by 0 bases and J by 8 bases, with 10 bases left in between. In germline, CDR1 is SGHAT, CDR2 FQNNGV. The CDR3 has 13 amino acids. CDR3 nucleotides: TGTGCCAGCAGCTTAGATCCAGGGATGGGCTACACCTTC. As protein: CASSLDPGMGYTF.

This clone was detected only once. This rearrangement joins TRBV29-1 to TRBJ2-1, with a possible D match to TRBD1 (8 bases). Germline CDR1 reads SQVTM; CDR2 reads ANQGSEA. There are 15 residues in the CDR3. V was pared by 5 bases and J by 6 bases, with 20 bases between. The CDR3 here is CSVLPDRGGVNEQFF. In DNA, the CDR3 is TGCAGCGTTTTACCCGACAGGGGAGGGGTCAATGAGCAGTTCTTC.

The genes are TRBV19 and TRBJ2-7, with 7 bases that match TRBD2. There are 16 residues in the CDR3. Germline V CDR1 and CDR2: LNHDA, SQIVND (reference sequence). The V and J ends lost 5 bases and 4 bases, in that order; junction bases with no gene match: 14. CDR3 nucleotides: TGTGCCAGTAGTCCAGAGGGAGGGATTCCACTTTACGAGCAGTACTTC. This translates into CASSPEGGIPLYEQYF.

V usage is TRBV20-1 and J usage is TRBJ1-1, with 7 bases matching TRBD1. There are 11 residues in the CDR3. Trimming removed 6 bases from V and 10 bases from J; junction bases left unmatched: 8. Germline V gene lookup returns CDR1 DFQATT and CDR2 SNEGSKA (reference sequence). The CDR3 loop reads CSATRGRIAFF. The DNA of the CDR3 is TGCAGTGCCACGAGGGGGCGGATAGCTTTCTTT.

The rearrangement uses TRBV28 and TRBJ2-7; 9 positions match TRBD2. The germline CDR1 and CDR2 sequences are MDHEN and SYDVKM. The junction had 19 bases not matched to a gene; V was cut back by 0 bases and J by 7 bases. CDR3 length equals 19 residues. CDR3: CASSLWSGGSGRKLKEQYF. The CDR3 nucleotides read TGTGCCAGCAGTTTATGGTCCGGAGGAAGCGGGAGGAAGTTGAAAGAGCAGTACTTC.

The chain joins TRBV7-9 to TRBJ2-2, with 7 bases lining up with TRBD1. The CDR3 is 18 residues long. V lost 4 bases, J lost 2 bases, and 13 bases stayed unmatched. Germline values: CDR1 SEHNR, CDR2 FQNEAQ (reference sequence). The CDR3 loop reads CASSSRNLGQFNTGELFF. In DNA, the CDR3 is TGTGCCAGCAGCTCCCGAAACCTGGGACAGTTTAACACCGGGGAGCTGTTTTTT.

The rearrangement joins TRBV6-1 to TRBJ1-1, with a possible D match to TRBD1 (6 bases). Trimming pared 6 bases from V and 4 bases from J, leaving 15 bases between. This CDR3 spans 14 amino acids. Germline V gene sequence: CDR1 MNHNS, CDR2 SASEGT. The DNA of the CDR3 is TGTGCCAGCAGGGGAGGGGGGGGATTCACTGAAGCTTTCTTT. This translates into CASRGGGGFTEAFF.

This clone came up once. V gene TRBV28 combines with J gene TRBJ1-1; D possibly corresponds to TRBD1 (5 bases). CDR1 MDHEN and CDR2 SYDVKM come from the germline V gene. With 7 bases removed from V and 0 bases from J, the gap between germline ends came to 12 bases. The CDR3 totals 14 residues. CDR3 loop: CASTQVVLNTEAFF. In DNA, the CDR3 is TGTGCCAGCACACAGGTAGTATTGAACACTGAAGCTTTCTTT.

Notes on this clone: The same CDR3 arises from other DNA sequences in this sample as well. V is TRBV7-3 and J is TRBJ1-1, with a possible D match to TRBD1 (5 bases). The V end was cut by 4 bases, the J end by 3 bases, with 12 bases between. This CDR3 region has 14 residues. Germline CDR1 reads SGHTA; CDR2 reads FQGTGA. The CDR3: CASSSDGGDTEAFF. The DNA for the CDR3 is TGTGCCAGCAGCTCGGACGGAGGGGACACTGAAGCTTTCTTT.

This chain connects TRBV10-2 to TRBJ2-3; 8 bases match TRBD2. The V segment lost 4 bases and the J segment 3 bases; nucleotides outside the gene matches: 6. This CDR3 region has 15 residues. Looked up from germline, CDR1 is WSHSY and CDR2 is SAAADI. The CDR3 sequence is CASSGWGTSTDTQYF. The CDR3 DNA reads TGCGCCAGCAGTGGATGGGGGACTAGTACAGATACGCAGTATTTT.

This clone was found once. The chain uses TRBV15 and TRBJ1-3, with D possibly matching TRBD1 (6 bases). Germline-derived CDR1 and CDR2 are LNHNV and YYDKDF (reference sequence). The CDR3 runs 16 residues. Trimming stripped 1 base from V and 4 bases from J, with 14 bases between. CDR3 in amino acids: CATSRALRGSGNTIYF. The CDR3 nucleotides read TGTGCCACCAGCAGAGCCCTCAGGGGATCCGGAAACACCATATATTTT.

The chain couples TRBV6-9 to TRBJ2-7; weak D call: TRBD2 (6 bases). This CDR3 spans 15 amino acids. Trimming shortened V by 2 bases and J by 3 bases, and 14 bases separated the two germline ends. Germline CDR1 reads MNHGY; CDR2 reads SVAAGI. Here the CDR3 DNA reads TGTGCCAGCAGTTATCGGGGGACGGCGAGCTACGAGCAGTACTTC. Translating it yields CASSYRGTASYEQYF.

The CDR3 region has the DNA TGTGCCAGCATCAGGGGGGTGAACACTGAAGCTTTCTTT. Translation: CASIRGVNTEAFF. The J gene is TRBJ1-1, the V gene TRBV6-1; 7 nucleotides line up with TRBD1. Germline V gene sequence: CDR1 MNHNS, CDR2 SASEGT. There are 13 residues in the CDR3. J lost 0 bases, V lost 7 bases, and 2 bases had no gene match.

The chain is built from TRBV5-1 and TRBJ2-5; no definite D call. The germline CDR1 and CDR2 sequences are SGHRS and YFSETQ. This CDR3 contains 15 residues. V was cut by 4 bases and J by 0 bases, with 13 bases left in between. For the CDR3, the DNA is TGCGCCAGCAGCGCAGGTACAGAGTACCAAGAGACCCAGTACTTC. As protein: CASSAGTEYQETQYF.

This chain joins TRBV11-3 and TRBJ1-3; no definite D call. CDR3 length: 18 residues. V was clipped by 2 bases and J by 0 bases, with 17 bases between them. The germline CDR1 and CDR2 sequences are SGHNT and YENEEA. CDR3 sequence: CASSLKEDPILSGNTIYF. The DNA of the CDR3 is TGTGCCAGCAGCTTAAAGGAGGATCCGATCCTCTCTGGAAACACCATATATTTT.